This T cell receptor beta chain was sequenced for a study of control samples from healthy donors and cancer patients (dated by TCRdb to 2018 to 2020). CDR1 DFQATT and CDR2 SNEGSKA were looked up in the germline V gene (reference sequence). Trimming takes 3 bases from V and 1 base from J, and the germline ends sit 8 bases apart. The CDR3 has 13 amino acids, counting the end cysteine and phenylalanine. Only the CDR3 region is kept as DNA, spanning 39 bases read in frame from base 1. Libraries were constructed by the immunoSEQ multiplex PCR assay. TCRdb mirrors the immuneACCESS table, restricted to in-frame sequences. Some clones are absent from its copies; in checked studies, under half trace to an unresolved V gene, and the reason for the others is unknown. Present in this sample are under 80,000 clones, over 75% of which were seen just once. The ten largest clones take up 28% of the sample. Of note for this clone: Which antigen it targets is not known. The sample holds no much larger clone one base away, and base qualities are not on file.

Sequencing was performed on blood. The origin of this receptor is a man aged 50 or older in good health. Recombination connected TRBV20-1 to TRBJ2-3; no D gene call is confident. In nucleotide form, the sequence is TGCAGTGCTAGTGGTGGGGGCACAGATACGCAGTATTTT. Its coded protein is CSASGGGTDTQYF.